One and the same sample provided the 29 T cell receptor beta chains below, sequenced in a study of immune evolution from preneoplasia to lung adenocarcinoma. Sequencing was performed with immunoSEQ multiplex PCR; in TCRdb, only in-frame clones are kept and a portion is missing. The table lists 30,000 to 45,000 clones, roughly 74% of them singletons. Sequencing was done on a sample of FFPE invasive lung adenocarcinoma tissue. All receptors come from a person in their sixties with lung adenocarcinoma.

The chain is built from TRBV21-1 and TRBJ2-7. TRBV21-1 is a listed pseudogene. The CDR3 is 15 amino acids. The CDR3 DNA follows: TGTGCCAGCAGAATGGGGACCTATATGACCTACGAGCAGTACTTC. Encoded protein: CASRMGTYMTYEQYF.

This chain links TRBV7-9 with TRBJ2-7; TRBD1 agrees at 9 bases. Losses at the gene ends were 4 bases for V and 2 bases for J; bases not matched to a gene: 3. Germline V gene data show CDR1 as SEHNR and CDR2 as FQNEAQ (reference sequence). The CDR3 totals 14 residues. CDR3 protein: CASSSGTGPYEQYF. The CDR3 nucleotides are TGTGCCAGCAGCTCAGGGACAGGGCCCTACGAGCAGTACTTC.

The chain couples TRBV4-2 to TRBJ2-2; D is ambiguous. Germline lookup yields CDR1 LGHNA and CDR2 YNFKEQ. The CDR3 length is 15 residues. V was clipped by 3 bases and J by 1 base, with 9 bases between them. The CDR3 region is CASSQAELNTGELFF. In nucleotides, the CDR3 is TGTGCCAGCAGCCAGGCGGAGTTGAACACCGGGGAGCTGTTTTTT.

The genes are TRBV9 and TRBJ2-1; TRBD2 aligns across 7 bases. Losses at the gene ends were 4 bases for V and 10 bases for J; bases not matched to a gene: 11. Germline loops: CDR1 SGDLS, CDR2 YYNGEE. The CDR3 covers 14 residues. The CDR3 DNA reads TGTGCCAGCAGCTCTCAGAGCGGGGTTGCGGAGCAGTTCTTC. This sequence encodes CASSSQSGVAEQFF.

The chain carries TRBV7-2 and TRBJ2-5, with TRBD2 matching 10 bases. The CDR3 totals 19 residues. Trimming cost V 7 bases and J 3 bases; bases outside gene matches: 20. Per germline, CDR1 SGHTA and CDR2 FQGNSA. The chain's CDR3 is CASNRRGAGGPELEETQYF. CDR3 sequence (DNA): TGTGCCAGCAACCGCCGGGGAGCGGGAGGGCCGGAGTTGGAAGAGACCCAGTACTTC.

The chain combines TRBV4-1 with TRBJ1-1; possibly TRBD1 for D (5 bases). Germline V gene sequence: CDR1 MGHRA, CDR2 YSYEKL. The CDR3 is made up of 15 amino acids. V shed 4 bases and J shed 5 bases, with 17 bases lying between them. The CDR3 spells CASSPTGRGETEAFF. CDR3 coding DNA: TGCGCCAGCAGCCCCACTGGGAGGGGAGAGACTGAAGCTTTCTTT.

Concerning this clone: Possible read error: a much larger clone is one base away. V gene TRBV16 combines with J gene TRBJ2-7, with 13 bases aligning to TRBD2. V dropped 1 base and J dropped 11; count of bases not matched to a gene: 5. The germline V gene encodes CDR1 KGHSY and CDR2 FQNENV. The CDR3 is made up of 14 amino acids. For the CDR3, the DNA is TGTGCCAGCAGCCAATGGACTAGCGGGAGTTCGGAGTACTTC. Its translation: CASSQWTSGSSEYF.

V usage is TRBV5-1 and J usage is TRBJ2-1; 7 positions match TRBD2. V trimming: 3 bases; J trimming: 8 bases; junction bases outside the gene matches: 17. CDR3 length: 17 amino acids. Germline lookup yields CDR1 SGHRS and CDR2 YFSETQ. The CDR3 DNA is TGCGCCAGCAGCTGGGATACGGGAGGCGCTTCCGTAGATGAGCAGTTCTTC. Its translation: CASSWDTGGASVDEQFF.

This clone was counted only a few times. The chain combines TRBV6-5 with TRBJ2-2; 7 bases are a match to TRBD2. Germline V gene sequence: CDR1 MNHEY, CDR2 SVGAGI. Trimming cost V 9 bases and J 5 bases; bases outside gene matches: 9. This CDR3 comprises 14 residues. CDR3 protein: CASRRRERTGELFF. The DNA of the CDR3 is TGTGCCAGTCGTCGGCGGGAGAGGACCGGGGAGCTGTTTTTT.

V gene TRBV28 combines with J gene TRBJ2-4, with 11 bases fitting TRBD2. The germline CDR1 and CDR2 sequences are MDHEN and SYDVKM. The junction had 21 bases not matched to a gene; V was cut back by 11 bases and J by 9 bases. The CDR3 runs 17 residues. The chain's CDR3 is CAGRKTSGNRLWGIQYF. The CDR3 DNA follows: TGTGCCGGCCGAAAGACTAGCGGGAATCGTTTATGGGGCATTCAGTACTTC.

In this sample, this clone turned up a few times. The chain uses TRBV28 and TRBJ2-5, with TRBD2 identical over 7 bases. Germline assignment: CDR1 MDHEN and CDR2 SYDVKM. V shed 3 bases and J 2 bases; nucleotides not matched to a gene: 12. The CDR3 runs 17 residues. The CDR3 DNA follows: TGTGCCAGCAGTTTTAATGGTCGAGCGGGGCCGCAAGAGACCCAGTACTTC. Translation: CASSFNGRAGPQETQYF.

About this clone itself: A read error may produce the germline difference seen at one junction end. Different DNA sequences within this sample yield the same CDR3. V gene TRBV7-8 combines with J gene TRBJ2-3, with 8 positions matching TRBD2. The germline V gene encodes CDR1 SGHVS and CDR2 FQNEAQ. This CDR3 is built from 18 residues. CDR3 protein: CASSLVLRTSPSTDTQYF. The DNA of the CDR3 is TGTGCCAGCAGCTTAGTCCTTCGGACTAGCCCCAGCACAGATACGCAATATTTT.

This clone is medium-sized within its sample. The chain links TRBV18 to TRBJ2-1, with no clear D. The CDR3 length is 13 residues. Trimming took 5 bases from V and 7 from J, leaving 12 bases between them. Germline CDR1 and CDR2: KGHSH and LQKENI. The CDR3 bases are TGTGCCAGCTCATCCGCTTTTAGGAATGAGCAGTTCTTC. It specifies CASSSAFRNEQFF.

J is TRBJ2-7 and V is TRBV7-8; 7 bases fit TRBD1. CDR1 is SGHVS and CDR2 is FQNEAQ in the germline V gene. This CDR3 region has 15 residues. The J segment lost 3 bases and the V segment lost 2 bases, leaving 7 bases of the junction unmatched. The CDR3 protein is CASSLTADRVYEQYF. For the CDR3, the DNA is TGTGCCAGCAGCTTAACTGCAGACAGGGTCTACGAGCAGTACTTC.

The rearrangement links TRBV7-2 to TRBJ1-1; 7 bases align to TRBD1. V lost 7 bases and J lost 0; bases outside the gene matches: 14. The CDR3 consists of 17 residues. The V gene's germline CDR1 is SGHTA and CDR2 FQGNSA. The CDR3 protein is CASKSRGIQGMNTEAFF. The CDR3 DNA sequence: TGTGCCAGCAAATCCAGGGGGATACAGGGTATGAACACTGAAGCTTTCTTT.

This clone has more than one count but fewer than ten. This rearrangement joins TRBV29-1 to TRBJ1-2, with D uncertain. The CDR3 contains 15 residues. Between the trimmed V and J ends, which lost 0 bases and 0 bases, there was a span of 11 bases. CDR1 is SQVTM, CDR2 ANQGSEA, per germline. The CDR3 nucleotides read TGCAGCGTTGAAGATCCCCGGGCCGCTAACTATGGCTACACCTTC. Amino acid sequence: CSVEDPRAANYGYTF.

This clone was observed a handful of times. The CDR3 DNA reads as TGCGCCAGCAGTCCCGGGGGGAATGAGCAGTTCTTC. Protein sequence: CASSPGGNEQFF. The rearrangement joins TRBV10-1 to TRBJ2-1; 7 bases fit TRBD2. CDR3 length equals 12 residues. With 5 bases clipped from V and 7 bases from J, the junction kept 2 bases outside the gene matches. CDR1 is WNHNN, CDR2 SYGVQD, per germline (reference sequence).

By share, this clone counts as medium-sized. The CDR3 region is CASSLSYRQAEKLFF. The CDR3 region has the DNA TGTGCCAGCAGTTTATCGTATAGACAGGCTGAAAAACTGTTTTTT. The rearrangement uses TRBV28 and TRBJ1-4; maybe TRBD1 (6 bases). V lost 1 base, J lost 7 bases, and 13 bases lay in between. There are 15 residues in the CDR3. Germline loops: CDR1 MDHEN, CDR2 SYDVKM.

The CDR3 loop is CASSLGAGYTDTQYF. CDR3 coding DNA: TGTGCCAGCAGTTTAGGAGCGGGATACACAGATACGCAGTATTTT. The chain is built from TRBV27 and TRBJ2-3; TRBD2 aligns across 7 bases. This CDR3 contains 15 residues. J was trimmed by 2 bases and V by 2 bases; bases with no gene match: 4. CDR1 MNHEY and CDR2 SMNVEV come from the germline V gene (reference sequence).

This chain joins TRBV9 and TRBJ2-1; TRBD2 matches 9 bases. Germline CDR1 is SGDLS and CDR2 is YYNGEE. V trimming: 0 bases; J trimming: 2 bases; junction bases outside the gene matches: 3. The CDR3 totals 16 residues. The CDR3 here is CASSVASGITYNEQFF. As DNA, the CDR3 is TGTGCCAGCAGCGTAGCTAGCGGGATCACCTACAATGAGCAGTTCTTC.

The J gene is TRBJ2-5, the V gene TRBV2; 11 nucleotides line up with TRBD2. Per germline, CDR1 SNHLY and CDR2 FYNNEI. CDR3 size: 13 residues. Unmatched junction bases numbered 6, after V lost 8 bases and J lost 7 bases. CDR3 sequence reads: CASEPTSGTTQYF. The CDR3 nucleotides read TGTGCCAGCGAACCGACTAGCGGGACGACCCAGTACTTC.

J is TRBJ1-1 and V is TRBV10-3; no clear D gene. The length of the CDR3 is 13 residues. The germline V gene encodes CDR1 ENHRY and CDR2 SYGVKD. V lost 1 base, J lost 3 bases, and 6 bases lay in between. The CDR3 here is CAISEWGYTEAFF. The CDR3 nucleotides are TGTGCCATCAGTGAGTGGGGATACACTGAAGCTTTCTTT.

J is TRBJ2-7 and V is TRBV11-2; 11 nucleotides line up with TRBD1. The J segment lost 4 bases and the V segment lost 3 bases, leaving 5 bases of the junction unmatched. From germline, CDR1 is SGHAT and CDR2 FQNNGV. CDR3 size: 15 residues. CDR3 sequence (DNA): TGTGCCAGCAGCTTCGGGACAGGGGGATTGTACGAGCAGTACTTC. This codes for CASSFGTGGLYEQYF.

This clone was observed a single time. This CDR3 reads CASERQGGTGELFF. The CDR3 DNA reads as TGTGCCAGCGAAAGACAGGGGGGCACCGGGGAGCTGTTTTTT. The chain links TRBV7-9 to TRBJ2-2, with TRBD1 identical over 9 bases. V was clipped by 8 bases and J by 4 bases; unmatched bases: 5. The CDR3 contains 14 residues. Germline values: CDR1 SEHNR, CDR2 FQNEAQ (reference sequence).

The chain couples TRBV30 to TRBJ2-5, with 9 bases aligning to TRBD1. V shed 0 bases and J 7 bases; nucleotides not matched to a gene: 9. The CDR3 loop spans 15 amino acids. Germline lookup yields CDR1 GTSNPN and CDR2 SVGIG (reference sequence). CDR3 residues: CAWSVPGTGWGTQYF. DNA of the CDR3: TGTGCCTGGAGTGTTCCCGGGACAGGGTGGGGGACCCAGTACTTC.

The genes are TRBV7-8 and TRBJ1-1; the D gene is possibly TRBD1 (5 bases). V lost 0 bases, J lost 3 bases, and 11 bases lay in between. The CDR3 loop spans 15 amino acids. Per germline, CDR1 SGHVS and CDR2 FQNEAQ. Written as DNA, the CDR3 is TGTGCCAGCAGCTTAGCGAGGGCAGGGCACACTGAAGCTTTCTTT. Translation gives CASSLARAGHTEAFF.

CDR3 coding DNA: TGCGCCAGCAGCCCTGCTGACAGGGTTGGCTACACCTTC. It translates to CASSPADRVGYTF. This sequence joins TRBV5-1 and TRBJ1-2, with TRBD1 identical over 7 bases. The CDR3 runs 13 residues. J gave up 7 bases and V 4 bases, and 7 bases lay outside the gene matches. Germline CDR1 SGHRS, CDR2 YFSETQ.

The rearrangement joins TRBV6-6 to TRBJ1-5; weak D call: TRBD1 (6 bases). V dropped 8 bases and J dropped 3 bases, with 14 bases sitting between them. Germline CDR1 and CDR2: MNHNY and SVGAGI (reference sequence). CDR3 length: 14 residues. Here the CDR3 reads CASETGGTNQPQHF. In DNA form, the CDR3 reads TGTGCCAGCGAGACAGGAGGTACCAATCAGCCCCAGCATTTT.

This clone was seen more than once but under ten times. This rearrangement joins TRBV7-2 to TRBJ1-1; 7 bases are a match to TRBD1. J lost 7 bases, V lost 1 base, and 6 bases had no gene match. CDR3 length: 14 residues. Germline loops: CDR1 SGHTA, CDR2 FQGNSA. In DNA, the CDR3 is TGTGCCAGCAGCTTAGTCGGGACAGTGAATGAAGCTTTCTTT. Residues: CASSLVGTVNEAFF.